This T cell receptor beta chain was recovered during a study of blood T cell repertoires in COVID-19. Study details: Samples of COVID-19 (acute and convalescent) were obtained from the United States, Italy and Spain. The cDNA or gDNA used as material had been derived from T cells, B-cell-depleted T cells, or PBMCs.

Only in-frame clones appear in the TCRdb table, and some are missing; sequencing was by immunoSEQ multiplex PCR. The sample consists of about 120,000 clones, about 80% of them appearing once. Per germline, CDR1 MNHNS and CDR2 SASEGT. CDR3 length: 16 residues. V trimming: 1 base; J trimming: 0 bases; junction bases outside the gene matches: 3. The sample was peripheral blood. V usage is TRBV6-1 and J usage is TRBJ1-5, with 7 bases that match TRBD1. The sequence was collected from a man between 70 and 80 years old with active or convalescent COVID-19. CDR3 protein: CASSEGGTVSNQPQHF. CDR3 DNA sequence: TGTGCCAGCAGTGAAGGGGGGACAGTTAGCAATCAGCCCCAGCATTTT.